These T cell receptor beta chains were read from a single sample in a study of metastatic and nonmetastatic thyroid tumors. TCRdb reassembled clones from the PCR reads with MiXCR. This sample has 8,500 to 13,000 clones, with approximately 24% found just once. The sequenced sample was tumor tissue. These TCRs come from a female donor with papillary thyroid cancer or a benign thyroid nodule (not recorded which). Some clones in this sample may be carry-over from other donors' samples. Each CDR3 is given with its conserved first and last residue. Fields, in order: J gene, V gene, D gene, clone size, CDR3 protein, CDR3 DNA. D genes are given only for firm matches. Not every row has a clone size; where given, it reads once, few, many or a size class.

TRBJ2-3	TRBV7-9	.	few	CASTPPRLWGTQYF	TGTGCCAGCACCCCGCCCAGGCTTTGGGGAACGCAGTATTTT
TRBJ2-1	TRBV5-1	TRBD1	.	CASSFLGTEYNEQFF	TGCGCCAGCAGCTTTCTCGGGACAGAATACAATGAGCAGTTCTTC
TRBJ1-5	TRBV30	TRBD1	.	CAWNRGLGQPQHF	TGTGCCTGGAACAGGGGGCTAGGGCAGCCCCAGCATTTT
TRBJ2-7	TRBV20-1	.	medium-sized	CSARRGGLGEQYF	TGCAGTGCTAGAAGAGGGGGGCTCGGGGAGCAGTACTTC
TRBJ2-7	TRBV28	TRBD2	.	CASSFERGRSYEQYF	TGTGCCAGCAGTTTCGAGCGGGGACGCTCCTACGAGCAGTACTTC
TRBJ2-2	TRBV19	TRBD1	few	CASNRPGQASGELFF	TGTGCCAGTAATAGACCCGGACAGGCATCCGGGGAGCTGTTTTTT
TRBJ1-1	TRBV12-3/TRBV12-4	TRBD1	many	CASSTPRDSNTEAFF	TGTGCCAGCAGTACCCCCCGGGACAGCAACACTGAAGCTTTCTTT
TRBJ2-1	TRBV6-1	TRBD1	medium-sized	CASSVDRVGEQFF	TGTGCCAGCAGTGTAGACAGGGTTGGGGAGCAGTTCTTC
TRBJ2-2	TRBV7-8	.	.	CASSLAQGWDTGELFF	TGTGCCAGCAGCTTAGCGCAGGGGTGGGACACCGGGGAGCTGTTTTTT
TRBJ2-7	TRBV6-1	.	few	CASSEIQGRGEQYF	TGTGCCAGCAGTGAAATTCAGGGAAGGGGGGAGCAGTACTTC
TRBJ2-1	TRBV2	.	few	CASSVNPSTNEQFF	TGTGCCAGCAGTGTGAATCCCAGCACCAATGAGCAGTTCTTC
TRBJ1-4	TRBV20-1	TRBD1	.	CSARTGGWTNEKLFF	TGCAGTGCAAGAACAGGGGGCTGGACTAATGAAAAACTGTTTTTT
TRBJ1-6	TRBV6-5	.	few	CASSYSHRSSYNSPLHF	TGTGCCAGCAGTTACTCTCATCGAAGCTCCTATAATTCACCCCTCCACTTT
TRBJ2-1	TRBV9	.	many	CASSVGTSSSYNEQFF	TGTGCCAGCAGCGTAGGGACCTCTAGCTCCTACAATGAGCAGTTCTTC
TRBJ1-6	TRBV20-1	.	.	CSARDRRGTYNSPLHF	TGCAGTGCTAGAGACCGGAGGGGGACCTATAATTCACCCCTCCACTTT
TRBJ2-3	TRBV27	.	few	CASSLRDIVTDTQYF	TGTGCCAGCAGTCTCAGAGATATCGTCACAGATACGCAGTATTTT
TRBJ2-7	TRBV6-6	.	many	CASSDSPFAARSSYEQYF	TGTGCCAGCAGTGACTCCCCCTTTGCGGCTAGGAGCTCCTACGAGCAGTACTTC
TRBJ2-5	TRBV10-2	.	few	CASRERGGRQETQYF	TGCGCCAGCAGGGAGAGAGGGGGGAGGCAAGAGACCCAGTACTTC
TRBJ1-2	TRBV10-2	.	few	CASSERQGGGYTF	TGCGCCAGCAGTGAGAGGCAGGGTGGTGGCTACACCTTC
TRBJ1-1	TRBV7-2	.	.	CASSTDHTDSEKAFF	TGTGCCAGCAGCACGGACCATACTGATTCTGAGAAAGCTTTCTTT
TRBJ2-2	TRBV6-4	TRBD1	few	CASSPGTGDTGELFF	TGTGCCAGCAGTCCCGGGACAGGGGACACCGGGGAGCTGTTTTTT
TRBJ1-3	TRBV19	.	few	CASSLTGNTIYF	TGTGCCAGTAGTTTAACTGGAAACACCATATATTTT
TRBJ1-1	TRBV19	TRBD1	.	CASRVTGRSEAFF	TGTGCCAGTCGTGTGACAGGGAGATCGGAAGCTTTCTTT
TRBJ2-3	TRBV6-5	.	many	CASSYDLFGDTQYF	TGTGCCAGCAGCTACGATCTATTCGGAGATACGCAGTATTTT
TRBJ2-2	TRBV12-3/TRBV12-4	.	.	CASSFTRAGELFF	TGTGCCAGCAGTTTTACCAGGGCCGGGGAGCTGTTTTTT
TRBJ2-1	TRBV6-5	TRBD2	many	CASSYLAGGGNEQFF	TGTGCCAGCAGTTATCTAGCGGGAGGGGGCAATGAGCAGTTCTTC
TRBJ2-2	TRBV5-1	TRBD2	medium-sized	CASSLVGLAGIGTGELFF	TGCGCCAGCAGCTTGGTGGGACTAGCGGGAATTGGAACCGGGGAGCTGTTTTTT
TRBJ2-1	TRBV7-9	.	.	CASSLYDGQIEQFF	TGTGCCAGCAGCTTATACGACGGGCAGATTGAGCAGTTCTTC
TRBJ1-5	TRBV6-1	.	medium-sized	CASSPSPNQPQHF	TGTGCCAGCAGTCCATCCCCAAATCAGCCCCAGCATTTT
TRBJ2-3	TRBV28	.	many	CASSLEGLAGTGDTDTQYF	TGTGCCAGCAGTTTAGAAGGCCTAGCGGGGACAGGGGACACAGATACGCAGTATTTT
TRBJ1-1	TRBV16	.	.	CASSQLVNTEAFF	TGTGCCAGCAGCCAATTGGTGAACACTGAAGCTTTCTTT
TRBJ1-4	TRBV27	.	.	CASSLESGSVTNEKLFF	TGTGCCAGCAGTTTAGAGTCAGGGAGCGTTACTAATGAAAAACTGTTTTTT
TRBJ2-1	TRBV15	TRBD2	medium-sized	CATSRDTAGEEDEQFF	TGTGCCACCAGCAGAGATACCGCGGGAGAAGAGGATGAGCAGTTCTTC
TRBJ2-7	TRBV7-2	.	once	CASSPRGSGYEQYF	TGTGCCAGCAGCCCCCGGGGTAGCGGCTACGAGCAGTACTTC
TRBJ2-3	TRBV29-1	.	many	CSVEQAGRGTQYF	TGCAGCGTTGAACAGGCGGGAAGAGGTACGCAGTATTTT
TRBJ1-1	TRBV2	TRBD1	medium-sized	CATSGQRNTEAFF	TGTGCCACCTCGGGACAGAGGAACACTGAAGCTTTCTTT
TRBJ2-5	TRBV30	TRBD2	medium-sized	CAWGLAGAETQYF	TGTGCTTGGGGGCTAGCGGGAGCGGAGACCCAGTACTTC
TRBJ2-1	TRBV6-1	TRBD2	.	CASSPAGGTYNEQFF	TGTGCCAGCAGCCCAGCGGGAGGGACGTACAATGAGCAGTTCTTC
TRBJ2-1	TRBV28	.	few	CASSRGTSYNEQFF	TGTGCCAGCAGTCGAGGGACCTCCTACAATGAGCAGTTCTTC
TRBJ2-1	TRBV6-2/TRBV6-3	TRBD2	.	CASSSGGGRANEQFF	TGTGCCAGCAGTTCGGGGGGGGGCAGGGCCAATGAGCAGTTCTTC
TRBJ2-1	TRBV4-1	.	.	CASSEFDDEQFF	TGCGCCAGCAGCGAGTTTGACGATGAGCAGTTCTTC
TRBJ2-7	TRBV15	TRBD2	medium-sized	CATSRGTSGSYEQYF	TGTGCCACCAGCAGGGGGACTAGCGGGAGTTACGAGCAGTACTTC
TRBJ1-6	TRBV5-6	.	.	CASSSGDWDSPLHF	TGTGCCAGCAGCTCAGGGGATTGGGACTCACCCCTCCACTTT